This TCR beta chain was sequenced for a study of blood T cell repertoires in COVID-19. The assay was immunoSEQ multiplex PCR, and TCRdb's table has in-frame clones only and misses some. The data show about 250,000 clones, around nine tenths seen once. V dropped 4 bases and J dropped 7 bases, with 12 bases sitting between them. The CDR3 sequence is 14 residues long. CDR1 SGHNT and CDR2 YYREEE come from the germline V gene (reference sequence). Input material: peripheral blood. This TCR came from a woman between 55 and 75 years old who had recovered from COVID-19. V usage is TRBV5-4 and J usage is TRBJ1-6; D remains unclear. In DNA form, the CDR3 reads TGTGCCAGCAGCCCAACTTACGGGAATTCACCCCTCCACTTT. Translated, it gives CASSPTYGNSPLHF.